The sequence of this TCR beta chain was determined in a study of cytomegalovirus exposure and HLA in healthy donors. Findings and limits, study-wide: The authors enumerated over 150 TCR beta chains as linked to cytomegalovirus. It was shown in a later analysis that HLA-associated TCR beta chains were more clonally expanded than other, equally common chains.

In regard to this clone: What it binds is unknown.

In the PCR, 60 Vbeta and 13 Jbeta primers were used. Sequencing was performed with immunoSEQ multiplex PCR; in TCRdb, only in-frame clones are kept and a portion is missing. The sample holds around 60,000 clones. Per germline, CDR1 MGHDK and CDR2 SYGVNS. Deletions cut 3 bases from V and 1 base from J, with 18 bases between. The CDR3 runs 17 residues. This chain links TRBV25-1 with TRBJ1-1; tentatively, D is TRBD1 (5 bases). What was sequenced was PBMCs. This sequence was found in a woman aged 18-29 years in good health and CMV-seronegative. CDR3 sequence reads: CASSDPVAGKGNTEAFF. The CDR3 coding sequence is TGTGCCAGCAGTGACCCTGTAGCAGGGAAGGGGAACACTGAAGCTTTCTTT.